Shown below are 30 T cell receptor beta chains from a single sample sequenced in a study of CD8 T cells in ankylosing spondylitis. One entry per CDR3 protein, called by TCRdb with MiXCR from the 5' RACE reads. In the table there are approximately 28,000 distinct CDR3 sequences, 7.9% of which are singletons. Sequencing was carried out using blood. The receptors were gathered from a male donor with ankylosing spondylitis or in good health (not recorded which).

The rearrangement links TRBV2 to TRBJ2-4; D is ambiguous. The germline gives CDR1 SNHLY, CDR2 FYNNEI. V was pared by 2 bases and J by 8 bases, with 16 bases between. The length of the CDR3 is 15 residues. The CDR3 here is CASSELGERYDIQYF. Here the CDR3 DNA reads TGTGCCAGCAGTGAACTTGGGGAAAGATACGACATTCAGTACTTC.

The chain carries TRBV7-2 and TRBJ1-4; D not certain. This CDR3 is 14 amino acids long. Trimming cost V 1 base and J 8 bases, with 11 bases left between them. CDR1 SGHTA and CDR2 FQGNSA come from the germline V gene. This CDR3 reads CASSLDYWEEKLFF. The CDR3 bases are TGTGCCAGCAGCTTAGACTATTGGGAGGAAAAACTGTTTTTT.

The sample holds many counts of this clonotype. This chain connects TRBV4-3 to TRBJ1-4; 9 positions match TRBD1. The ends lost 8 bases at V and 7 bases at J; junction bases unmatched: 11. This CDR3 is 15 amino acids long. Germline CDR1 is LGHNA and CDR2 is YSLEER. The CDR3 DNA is TGCGCCAGCTCCCGGGACAGGGACCGGGGTGAAAAACTGTTTTTT. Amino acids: CASSRDRDRGEKLFF.

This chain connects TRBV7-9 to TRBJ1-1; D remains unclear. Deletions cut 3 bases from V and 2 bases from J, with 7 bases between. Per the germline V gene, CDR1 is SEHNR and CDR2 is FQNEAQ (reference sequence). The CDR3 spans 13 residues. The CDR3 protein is CASSFTVNTEAFF. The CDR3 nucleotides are TGTGCCAGCAGCTTTACGGTCAACACTGAAGCTTTCTTT.

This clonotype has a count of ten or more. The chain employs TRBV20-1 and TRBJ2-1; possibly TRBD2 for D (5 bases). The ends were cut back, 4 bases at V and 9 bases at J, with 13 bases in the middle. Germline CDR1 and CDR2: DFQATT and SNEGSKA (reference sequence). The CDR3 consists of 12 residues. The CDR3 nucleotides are TGCAGTGCTACAGACCCAGGAGGTGAGCAGTTCTTC. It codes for CSATDPGGEQFF.

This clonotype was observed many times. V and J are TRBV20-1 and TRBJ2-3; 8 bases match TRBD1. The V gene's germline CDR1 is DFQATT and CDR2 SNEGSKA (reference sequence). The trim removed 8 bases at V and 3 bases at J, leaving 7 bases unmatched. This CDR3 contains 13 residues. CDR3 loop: CSLHRTGTDTQYF. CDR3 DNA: TGCAGTCTTCATCGGACAGGGACAGATACGCAGTATTTT.

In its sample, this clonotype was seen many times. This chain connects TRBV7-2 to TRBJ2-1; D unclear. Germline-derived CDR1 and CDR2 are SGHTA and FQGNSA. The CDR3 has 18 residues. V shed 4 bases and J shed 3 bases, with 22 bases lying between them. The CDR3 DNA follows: TGTGCCAGCAGCTCCGGAATCGTTTGGTACTTTAACTACAATGAGCAGTTCTTC. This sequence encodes CASSSGIVWYFNYNEQFF.

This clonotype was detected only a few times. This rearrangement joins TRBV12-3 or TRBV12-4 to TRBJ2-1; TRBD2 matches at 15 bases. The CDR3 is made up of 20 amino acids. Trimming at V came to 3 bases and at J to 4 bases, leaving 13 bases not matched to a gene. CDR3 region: CASSFRGLAGGPGGYNEQFF. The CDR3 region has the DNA TGTGCCAGCAGTTTCAGGGGACTAGCGGGAGGCCCGGGGGGTTACAATGAGCAGTTCTTC.

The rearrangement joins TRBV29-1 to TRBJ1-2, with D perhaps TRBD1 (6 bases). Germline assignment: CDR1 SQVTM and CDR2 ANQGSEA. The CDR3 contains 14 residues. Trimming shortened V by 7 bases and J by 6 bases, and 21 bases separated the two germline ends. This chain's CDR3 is CSAFVDNRDDGYTF. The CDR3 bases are TGCAGCGCCTTTGTAGACAACAGGGACGATGGCTACACCTTC.

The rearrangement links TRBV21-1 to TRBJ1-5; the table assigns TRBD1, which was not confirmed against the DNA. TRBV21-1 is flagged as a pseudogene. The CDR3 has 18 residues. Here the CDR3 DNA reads TGTGCCAGCAGCAAATCGGGGACAGGGGAGAGGTGTTGTCAGCCCCAGCATTTT. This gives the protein CASSKSGTGERCCQPQHF.

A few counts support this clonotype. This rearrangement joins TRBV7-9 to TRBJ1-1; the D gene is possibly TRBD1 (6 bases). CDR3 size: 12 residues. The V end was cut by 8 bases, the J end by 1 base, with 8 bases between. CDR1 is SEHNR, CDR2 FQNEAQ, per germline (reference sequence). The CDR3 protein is CASGRGNTEAFF. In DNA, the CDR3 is TGTGCCAGCGGCAGGGGGAACACTGAAGCTTTCTTT.

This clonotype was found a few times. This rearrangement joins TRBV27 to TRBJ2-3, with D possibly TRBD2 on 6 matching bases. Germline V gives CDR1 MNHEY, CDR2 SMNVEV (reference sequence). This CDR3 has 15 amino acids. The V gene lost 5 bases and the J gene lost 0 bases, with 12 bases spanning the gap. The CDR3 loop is CASSAGPRSTDTQYF. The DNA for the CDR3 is TGTGCCAGCAGTGCGGGGCCCAGGAGCACAGATACGCAGTATTTT.

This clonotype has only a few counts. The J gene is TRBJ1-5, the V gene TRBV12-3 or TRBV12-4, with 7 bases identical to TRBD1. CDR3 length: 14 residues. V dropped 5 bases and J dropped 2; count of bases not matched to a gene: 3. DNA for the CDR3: TGTGCCAGCAGTCCAGGACAGGGCAATCAGCCCCAGCATTTT. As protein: CASSPGQGNQPQHF.

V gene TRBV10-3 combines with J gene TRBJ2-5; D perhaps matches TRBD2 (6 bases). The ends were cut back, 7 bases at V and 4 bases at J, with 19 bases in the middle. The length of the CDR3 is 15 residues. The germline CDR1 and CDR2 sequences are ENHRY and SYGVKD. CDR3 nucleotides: TGTGCCATCAAGATGCGGGACCAACCGGGAGAGACCCAGTACTTC. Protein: CAIKMRDQPGETQYF.

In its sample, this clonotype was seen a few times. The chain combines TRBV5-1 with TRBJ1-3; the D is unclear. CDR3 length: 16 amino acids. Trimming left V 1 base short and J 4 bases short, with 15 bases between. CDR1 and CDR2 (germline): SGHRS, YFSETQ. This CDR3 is CASSLTPSRAGNTIYF. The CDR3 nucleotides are TGCGCCAGCAGCTTGACGCCCTCCCGAGCCGGAAACACCATATATTTT.

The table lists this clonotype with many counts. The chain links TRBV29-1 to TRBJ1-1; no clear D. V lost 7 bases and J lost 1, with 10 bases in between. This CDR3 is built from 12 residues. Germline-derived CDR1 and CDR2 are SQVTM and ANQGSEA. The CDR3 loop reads CSALTANTEAFF. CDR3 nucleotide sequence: TGCAGCGCTCTGACGGCGAACACTGAAGCTTTCTTT.

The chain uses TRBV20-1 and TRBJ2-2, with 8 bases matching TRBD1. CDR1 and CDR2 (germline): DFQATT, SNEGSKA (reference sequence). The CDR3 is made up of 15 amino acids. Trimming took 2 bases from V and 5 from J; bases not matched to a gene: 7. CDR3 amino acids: CSARTDRVGTGELFF. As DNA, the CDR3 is TGCAGTGCTAGAACGGACAGGGTGGGGACCGGGGAGCTGTTTTTT.

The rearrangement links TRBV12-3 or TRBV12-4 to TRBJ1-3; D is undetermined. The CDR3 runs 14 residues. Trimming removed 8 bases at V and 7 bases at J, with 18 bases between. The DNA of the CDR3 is TGTGCCAGCCTTAATTCGGGGTCCGGGAACACCATATATTTT. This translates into CASLNSGSGNTIYF.

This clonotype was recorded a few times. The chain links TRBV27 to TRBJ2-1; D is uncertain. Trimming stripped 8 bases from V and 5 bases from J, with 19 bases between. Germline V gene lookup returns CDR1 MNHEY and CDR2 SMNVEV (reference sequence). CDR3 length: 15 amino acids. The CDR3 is CASWSEPENHNEQFF. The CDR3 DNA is TGTGCCAGCTGGTCGGAGCCAGAAAACCACAATGAGCAGTTCTTC.

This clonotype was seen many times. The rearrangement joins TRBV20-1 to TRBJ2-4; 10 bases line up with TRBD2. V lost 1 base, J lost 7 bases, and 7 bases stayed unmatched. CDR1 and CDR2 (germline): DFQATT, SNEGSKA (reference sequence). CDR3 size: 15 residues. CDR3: CSARADSGRVNIQYF. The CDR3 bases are TGCAGTGCTAGAGCCGACAGCGGGAGGGTTAACATTCAGTACTTC.

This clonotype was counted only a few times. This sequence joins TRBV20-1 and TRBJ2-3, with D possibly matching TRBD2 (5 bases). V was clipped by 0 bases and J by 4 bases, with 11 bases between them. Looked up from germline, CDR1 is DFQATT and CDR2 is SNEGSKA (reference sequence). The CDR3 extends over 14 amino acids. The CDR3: CSARESRESDTQYF. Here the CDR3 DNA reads TGCAGTGCTAGAGAATCCCGGGAATCAGATACGCAGTATTTT.

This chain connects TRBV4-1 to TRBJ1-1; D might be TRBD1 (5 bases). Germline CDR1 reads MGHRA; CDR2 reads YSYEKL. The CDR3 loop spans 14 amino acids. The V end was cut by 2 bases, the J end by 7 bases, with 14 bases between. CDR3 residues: CASSQSSRDFEAFF. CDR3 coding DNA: TGCGCCAGCAGCCAATCTTCGAGGGACTTTGAAGCTTTCTTT.

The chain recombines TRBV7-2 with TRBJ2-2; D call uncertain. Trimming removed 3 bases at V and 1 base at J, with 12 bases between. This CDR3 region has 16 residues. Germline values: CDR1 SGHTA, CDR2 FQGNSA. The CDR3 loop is CASSLQGPVNTGELFF. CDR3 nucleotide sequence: TGTGCCAGCAGCTTGCAAGGCCCCGTGAACACCGGGGAGCTGTTTTTT.

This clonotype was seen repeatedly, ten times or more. The CDR3 sequence: CAWKVSPGAGELFF. The CDR3 DNA follows: TGTGCCTGGAAGGTGTCCCCGGGGGCCGGGGAGCTGTTTTTT. The chain recombines TRBV30 with TRBJ2-2, with a weak D call TRBD2 (6 bases). Germline V CDR1 and CDR2: GTSNPN, SVGIG (reference sequence). The CDR3 is 14 amino acids. The V end was cut by 4 bases, the J end by 6 bases, with 15 bases between.

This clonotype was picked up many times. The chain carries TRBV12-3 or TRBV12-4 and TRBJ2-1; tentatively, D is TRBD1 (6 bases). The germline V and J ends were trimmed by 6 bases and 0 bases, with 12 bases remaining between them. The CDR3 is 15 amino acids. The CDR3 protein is CASSPTGSSYNEQFF. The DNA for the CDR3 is TGTGCCAGCAGCCCTACAGGGAGCTCCTACAATGAGCAGTTCTTC.

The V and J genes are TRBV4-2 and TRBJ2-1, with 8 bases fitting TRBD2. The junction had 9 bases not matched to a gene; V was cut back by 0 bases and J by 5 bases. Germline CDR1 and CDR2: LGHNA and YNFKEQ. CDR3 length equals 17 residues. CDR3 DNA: TGTGCCAGCAGCCAAGATGGGGGCGGGGGGCAAAACAATGAGCAGTTCTTC. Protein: CASSQDGGGGQNNEQFF.

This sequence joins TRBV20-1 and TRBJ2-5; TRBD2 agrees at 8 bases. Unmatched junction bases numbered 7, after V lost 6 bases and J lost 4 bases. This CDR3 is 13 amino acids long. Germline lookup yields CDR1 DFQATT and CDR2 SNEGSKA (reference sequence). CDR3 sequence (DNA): TGCAGTGCCGCCCTGGGACTAGGAGAGACCCAGTACTTC. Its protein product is CSAALGLGETQYF.

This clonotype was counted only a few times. CDR3 in DNA: TGTGCCAGCAGCAGTCTACCGGGACAGGGCGCCGGGGAGCTGTTTTTT. Translating it yields CASSSLPGQGAGELFF. This chain links TRBV7-9 with TRBJ2-2, with TRBD1 identical over 9 bases. V dropped 5 bases and J dropped 6; count of bases not matched to a gene: 10. Germline values: CDR1 SEHNR, CDR2 FQNEAQ (reference sequence). This CDR3 spans 16 amino acids.

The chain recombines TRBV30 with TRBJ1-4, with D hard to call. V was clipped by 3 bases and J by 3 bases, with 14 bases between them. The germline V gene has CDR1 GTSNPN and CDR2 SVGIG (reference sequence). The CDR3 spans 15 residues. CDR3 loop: CAWRRPDGPNEKLFF. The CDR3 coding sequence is TGTGCCTGGAGACGCCCGGACGGTCCTAATGAAAAACTGTTTTTT.

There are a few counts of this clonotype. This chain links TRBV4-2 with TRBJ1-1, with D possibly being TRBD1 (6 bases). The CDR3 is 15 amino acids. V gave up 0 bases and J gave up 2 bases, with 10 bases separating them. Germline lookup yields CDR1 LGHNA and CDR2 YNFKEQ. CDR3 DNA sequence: TGTGCCAGCAGCCAAGATTGGGGGGCTAACACTGAAGCTTTCTTT. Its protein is CASSQDWGANTEAFF.